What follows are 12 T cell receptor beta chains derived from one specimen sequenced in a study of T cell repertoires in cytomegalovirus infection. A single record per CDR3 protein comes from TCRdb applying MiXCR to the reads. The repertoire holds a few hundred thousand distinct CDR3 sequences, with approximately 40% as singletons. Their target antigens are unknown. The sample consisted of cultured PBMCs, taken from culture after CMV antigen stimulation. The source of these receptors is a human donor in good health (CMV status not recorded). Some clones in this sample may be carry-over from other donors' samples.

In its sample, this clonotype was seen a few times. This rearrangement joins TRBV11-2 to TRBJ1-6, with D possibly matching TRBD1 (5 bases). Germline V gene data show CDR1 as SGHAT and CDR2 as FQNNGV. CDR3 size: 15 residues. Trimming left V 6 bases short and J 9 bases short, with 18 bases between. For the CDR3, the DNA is TGTGCCAGCAGTCCTTTAGGGGTGACGGGTTCACCCCTCCACTTT. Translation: CASSPLGVTGSPLHF.

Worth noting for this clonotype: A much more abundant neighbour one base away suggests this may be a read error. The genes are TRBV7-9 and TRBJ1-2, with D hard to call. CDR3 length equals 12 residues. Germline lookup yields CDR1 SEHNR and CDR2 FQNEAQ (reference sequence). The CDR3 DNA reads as TGTGCCAGCAGCTTGATCCGACATGGCTTCACCTTC. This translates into CASSLIRHGFTF.

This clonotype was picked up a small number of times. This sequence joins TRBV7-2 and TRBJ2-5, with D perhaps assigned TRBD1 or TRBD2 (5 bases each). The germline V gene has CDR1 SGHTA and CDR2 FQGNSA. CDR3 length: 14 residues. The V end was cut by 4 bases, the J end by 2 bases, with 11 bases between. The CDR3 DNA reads TGTGCCAGCAGCTGGGGCGGGCCACAAGAGACCCAGTACTTC. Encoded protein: CASSWGGPQETQYF.

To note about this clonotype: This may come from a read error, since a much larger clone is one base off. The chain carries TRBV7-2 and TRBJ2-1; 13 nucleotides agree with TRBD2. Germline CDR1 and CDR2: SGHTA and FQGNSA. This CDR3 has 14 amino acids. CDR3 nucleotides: TGTGCCAGCACCCGGACTAGCGGGAGTTATGAGCAGGTCTTC. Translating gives CASTRTSGSYEQVF. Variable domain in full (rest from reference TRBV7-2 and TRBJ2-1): GAGVSQSPSNKVTEKGKDVELRCDPISGHTALYWYRQSLGQGLEFLIYFQGNSAPDKSGLPSDRFSAERTGGSVSTLTIQRTQQEDSAVYLCASTRTSGSYEQVFGPGTRLTVL.

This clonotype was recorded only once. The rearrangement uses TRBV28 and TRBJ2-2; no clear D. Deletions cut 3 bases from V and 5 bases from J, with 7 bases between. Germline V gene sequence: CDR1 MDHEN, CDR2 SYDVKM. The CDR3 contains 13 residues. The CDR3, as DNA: TGTGCCAGCAGTTTCCCCGTGACCGGGGAGCTGTTTTTT. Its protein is CASSFPVTGELFF.

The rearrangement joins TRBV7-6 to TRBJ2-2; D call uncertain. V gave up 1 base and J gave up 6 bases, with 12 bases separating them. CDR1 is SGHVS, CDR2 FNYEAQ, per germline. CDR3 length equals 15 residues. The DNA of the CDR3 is TGTGCCAGCAGCTTAGGGTCTTTGGGGTCCGGGGAGCTGTTTTTT. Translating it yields CASSLGSLGSGELFF.

DNA for the CDR3: TGCGCCAGCAGCCAAGGGTGGGCAGGGTGGGAGACCCAGTACTTC. This encodes CASSQGWAGWETQYF. This sequence joins TRBV4-3 and TRBJ2-5; D perhaps matches TRBD1 (5 bases). The CDR3 runs 15 residues. Germline-derived CDR1 and CDR2 are LGHNA and YSLEER. Trimming took 1 base from V and 5 from J, leaving 14 bases between them.

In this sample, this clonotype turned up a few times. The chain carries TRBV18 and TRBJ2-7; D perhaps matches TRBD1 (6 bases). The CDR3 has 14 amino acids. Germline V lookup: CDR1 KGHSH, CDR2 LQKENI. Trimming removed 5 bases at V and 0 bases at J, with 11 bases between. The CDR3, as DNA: TGTGCCAGCTCAACGGACAGAAACTCCTACGAGCAGTACTTC. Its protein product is CASSTDRNSYEQYF.

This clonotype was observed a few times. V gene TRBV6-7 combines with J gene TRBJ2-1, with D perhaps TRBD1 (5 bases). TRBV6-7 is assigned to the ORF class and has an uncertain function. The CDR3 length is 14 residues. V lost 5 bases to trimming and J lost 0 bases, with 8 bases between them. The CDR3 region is CASSQGCSYNEQFF. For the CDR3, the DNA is TGTGCCAGCAGTCAGGGTTGCTCCTACAATGAGCAGTTCTTC.

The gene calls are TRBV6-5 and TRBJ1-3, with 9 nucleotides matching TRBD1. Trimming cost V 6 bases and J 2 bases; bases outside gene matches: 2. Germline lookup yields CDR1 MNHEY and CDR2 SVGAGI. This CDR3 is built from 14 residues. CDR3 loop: CASRQGAAGNTIYF. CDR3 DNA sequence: TGTGCCAGCAGACAGGGGGCCGCTGGAAACACCATATATTTT.

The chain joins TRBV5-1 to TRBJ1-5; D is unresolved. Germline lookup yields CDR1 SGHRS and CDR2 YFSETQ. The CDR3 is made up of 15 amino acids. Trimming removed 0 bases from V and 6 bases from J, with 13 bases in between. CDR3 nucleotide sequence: TGCGCCAGCAGCTTGGACTCCGGGCCCCGTCAGCCCCAGCATTTT. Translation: CASSLDSGPRQPQHF.

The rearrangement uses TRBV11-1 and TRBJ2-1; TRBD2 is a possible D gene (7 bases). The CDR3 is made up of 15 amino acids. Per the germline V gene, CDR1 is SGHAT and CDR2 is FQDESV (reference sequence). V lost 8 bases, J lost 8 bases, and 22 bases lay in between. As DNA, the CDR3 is TGTGCCAGCGGAGGGGGGCGGGGGACTGGGGATGAGCAGTTCTTC. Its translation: CASGGGRGTGDEQFF.